This TCR beta chain appears in the sequencing data of a study of CD8 T cells in ankylosing spondylitis. This clonotype was found many times. TCRdb itself ran the 5' RACE reads through MiXCR, one entry per CDR3 protein. The sample gives 100,000 to 150,000 distinct CDR3 sequences, 9.3% of which show up once; 2.5% to 4% is in the top ten. The sequence came from a male donor with ankylosing spondylitis or in good health (not recorded which). Sequences were obtained from blood, either unsorted or a sorted T cell fraction (not recorded which).

CDR3 sequence: CASSLEGRSTDTQYF. Written as DNA, the CDR3 is TGCGCCAGCAGCTTGGAAGGGAGGTCTACAGATACGCAGTATTTT. The V call is TRBV5-1, the J call TRBJ2-3, with D possibly being TRBD2 (6 bases). Germline CDR1 reads SGHRS; CDR2 reads YFSETQ. Trimming removed 0 bases from V and 3 bases from J, with 11 bases in between. The length of the CDR3 is 15 residues.